Presented here are 27 T cell receptor beta chains from one specimen sequenced in a study of shared clonotypes between healthy human individuals. Produced via immunoSEQ multiplex PCR; TCRdb's table is partial and in-frame only. The sample carries around 2.5 million clones, 90% to 95% recorded once. The sequenced sample consisted of naive CD4+ T cells from PBMCs. Specified subset: CD45RA+ positively selected. The receptors stem from a man aged 18 to 29 in good health. Some clones in this sample may be carry-over from other donors' samples.

Notes on this clone: The same CDR3 can be traced to other DNA sequences in this sample. The chain joins TRBV28 to TRBJ1-2; D remains ambiguous. This CDR3 region has 12 residues. V lost 3 bases and J 5 bases, leaving 7 bases between the germline ends. In germline, CDR1 is MDHEN, CDR2 SYDVKM. The chain's CDR3 is CASSLEGYGYTF. The CDR3 bases are TGTGCCAGCAGTTTGGAGGGTTATGGCTACACCTTC.

A word on this clone: Other DNA sequences in the same sample also yield this CDR3. The J gene is TRBJ2-5, the V gene TRBV5-1; the match to TRBD2 covers 8 bases. The germline gives CDR1 SGHRS, CDR2 YFSETQ. The length of the CDR3 is 16 residues. J lost 1 base, V lost 0 bases, and 5 bases had no gene match. CDR3 sequence: CASSLGSSGSQETQYF. CDR3 sequence (DNA): TGCGCCAGCAGCTTGGGTTCCAGCGGGAGCCAAGAGACCCAGTACTTC.

This chain joins TRBV28 and TRBJ2-7, with D hard to call. V was shortened by 6 bases and J by 5 bases, with 2 bases between the two germline ends. The CDR3 spans 9 residues. Germline V gene lookup returns CDR1 MDHEN and CDR2 SYDVKM. The DNA for the CDR3 is TGTGCCAGCAGGGACGAGCAGTACTTC. It codes for CASRDEQYF.

This clone was seen a handful of times. The chain carries TRBV2 and TRBJ1-2; D gene unclear. The CDR3 consists of 13 residues. V lost 6 bases, J lost 10 bases, and 18 bases lay in between. Germline-derived CDR1 and CDR2 are SNHLY and FYNNEI. CDR3 nucleotides: TGTGCCAGCAGCGATTCCCAGACGGGAGACTACACCTTC. Residues: CASSDSQTGDYTF.

This clone was counted once. Other nucleotide sequences from this sample produce the same CDR3. The chain links TRBV4-1 to TRBJ2-3, with 9 positions matching TRBD1. The V segment lost 2 bases and the J segment 3 bases; nucleotides outside the gene matches: 3. There are 15 residues in the CDR3. Germline V gives CDR1 MGHRA, CDR2 YSYEKL. The CDR3 region is CASSQPGQGTDTQYF. The CDR3 coding sequence is TGCGCCAGCAGCCAACCGGGACAGGGAACAGATACGCAGTATTTT.

In its sample, this clone was seen once. The same CDR3 also results from other DNA sequences found in this sample. V is TRBV27 and J is TRBJ2-5; 10 bases align to TRBD1. Losses at the gene ends were 8 bases for V and 4 bases for J; bases not matched to a gene: 7. The CDR3 has 14 amino acids. Per germline, CDR1 MNHEY and CDR2 SMNVEV (reference sequence). The CDR3 sequence: CASSRDRGRETQYF. Here the CDR3 DNA reads TGTGCCAGCTCCCGGGACAGGGGCCGAGAGACCCAGTACTTC.

J is TRBJ2-3 and V is TRBV5-1; 9 nucleotides match TRBD1. Unmatched junction bases numbered 7, after V lost 4 bases and J lost 4 bases. CDR3 size: 15 residues. CDR1 is SGHRS, CDR2 YFSETQ, per germline. CDR3 amino acids: CASSRGTGRADTQYF. CDR3 sequence (DNA): TGCGCCAGCAGCCGGGGGACAGGGAGGGCAGATACGCAGTATTTT.

Points on this clone: Other nucleotide sequences from this sample produce the same CDR3. This chain uses TRBV5-6 with TRBJ2-7, with D unclear. The length of the CDR3 is 14 residues. Germline assignment: CDR1 SGHDT and CDR2 YYEEEE. Trimming took off 0 bases at V and 1 base at J, with 8 bases between the two ends. The DNA for the CDR3 is TGTGCCAGCAGCTTGGGAAGGAGTTCCTACGAGCAGTACTTC. Amino acid sequence: CASSLGRSSYEQYF.

The chain carries TRBV6-9 and TRBJ2-7, with 12 bases identical to TRBD2. There are 21 residues in the CDR3. V dropped 6 bases and J dropped 4; count of bases not matched to a gene: 25. Germline lookup yields CDR1 MNHGY and CDR2 SVAAGI. CDR3 coding DNA: TGTGCCAGCAGGAACCACGAATGGGGACTAGCGGGCCTCCCAGGGAGGTACGAGCAGTACTTC. Its protein product is CASRNHEWGLAGLPGRYEQYF.

The chain has TRBV15 and TRBJ2-7; D not certain. The V end was cut by 0 bases, the J end by 2 bases, with 14 bases between. The CDR3 is 16 residues long. Germline CDR1 and CDR2: LNHNV and YYDKDF (reference sequence). The CDR3 DNA reads as TGTGCCACCAGCAGAGATTTGGGCCAGCTTACCTACGAGCAGTACTTC. Translated, it gives CATSRDLGQLTYEQYF.

The gene calls are TRBV5-1 and TRBJ2-7, with 7 bases aligning to TRBD1. In germline, CDR1 is SGHRS, CDR2 YFSETQ. This CDR3 is built from 14 residues. Trimming took 5 bases from V and 6 from J; bases not matched to a gene: 11. CDR3 region: CASSPDRVGFEQYF. Here the CDR3 DNA reads TGCGCCAGCAGTCCTGACAGGGTGGGATTCGAGCAGTACTTC.

The V call is TRBV6-1, the J call TRBJ2-2, with D possibly TRBD2 on 6 matching bases. CDR1 is MNHNS and CDR2 is SASEGT in the germline V gene. Trimming took 4 bases from V and 0 from J, leaving 15 bases between them. The CDR3 sequence is 17 residues long. In nucleotides, the CDR3 is TGTGCCAGCAGTGCCCAAGGAGTAGCGGCGAACACCGGGGAGCTGTTTTTT. Translation gives CASSAQGVAANTGELFF.

This chain joins TRBV5-4 and TRBJ2-7, with TRBD1 as a possible D gene (6 bases). V was trimmed by 5 bases and J by 6 bases, leaving 18 bases between them. Germline values: CDR1 SGHNT, CDR2 YYREEE (reference sequence). CDR3 length: 14 residues. The CDR3: CASSLGQTRFEQYF. CDR3 DNA sequence: TGTGCCAGCAGTTTAGGACAGACCCGCTTCGAGCAGTACTTC.

Concerning this clone itself: Other DNA sequences within the sample encode an identical CDR3. The chain joins TRBV29-1 to TRBJ1-2; TRBD1 aligns across 8 bases. Losses at the gene ends were 4 bases for V and 3 bases for J; bases not matched to a gene: 4. Germline V gene lookup returns CDR1 SQVTM and CDR2 ANQGSEA. The CDR3 has 13 residues. The CDR3 loop reads CSVGQGRDYGYTF. In nucleotides, the CDR3 is TGCAGCGTTGGACAGGGGCGCGACTATGGCTACACCTTC.

As regards this clone: The sample has other DNA sequences that encode this CDR3 too. The chain uses TRBV11-2 and TRBJ2-5; D gene unclear. The V and J ends lost 3 bases and 1 base respectively, with 6 bases between them. CDR1 and CDR2 (germline): SGHAT, FQNNGV. The CDR3 runs 13 residues. CDR3 protein: CASSFGSQETQYF. In nucleotides, the CDR3 is TGTGCCAGCAGCTTCGGGTCCCAAGAGACCCAGTACTTC.

The chain employs TRBV5-4 and TRBJ2-7; D possibly uses TRBD1 or TRBD2 (6 bases each). Germline V gene sequence: CDR1 SGHNT, CDR2 YYREEE (reference sequence). The V end lost 0 bases, the J end lost 4 bases, and 14 bases lay between the germline ends. The CDR3 sequence is 15 residues long. CDR3 sequence (DNA): TGTGCCAGCAGCTTGGCGGGGGCGGCGGCGTACGAGCAGTACTTC. The encoded protein is CASSLAGAAAYEQYF.

The rearrangement links TRBV5-8 to TRBJ2-7; D is perhaps TRBD1 (6 bases). CDR1 is SGHTS and CDR2 is YDEGEE in the germline V gene. This CDR3 has 13 amino acids. Trimming pared 3 bases from V and 3 bases from J, leaving 10 bases between. CDR3 loop: CASSWTVYYEQYF. CDR3 bases: TGTGCCAGCAGCTGGACAGTCTACTACGAGCAGTACTTC.

The rearrangement uses TRBV2 and TRBJ1-5, with D possibly being TRBD1 (5 bases). The CDR3 has 14 residues. The germline V and J ends were trimmed by 4 bases and 5 bases, with 12 bases remaining between them. Germline V gives CDR1 SNHLY, CDR2 FYNNEI. This CDR3 is CASSVYQGDQPQHF. In nucleotides, the CDR3 is TGTGCCAGCAGTGTATACCAGGGCGATCAGCCCCAGCATTTT.

The V call is TRBV5-1, the J call TRBJ1-2; D unclear. V lost 3 bases and J lost 3, with 18 bases in between. The CDR3 totals 16 residues. Germline assignment: CDR1 SGHRS and CDR2 YFSETQ. In DNA form, the CDR3 reads TGCGCCAGCAGCTCTCCCGGGTCTGCGAGGGACTATGGCTACACCTTC. Encoded protein: CASSSPGSARDYGYTF.

The rearrangement links TRBV9 to TRBJ1-3; TRBD1 agrees at 7 bases. V was pared by 6 bases and J by 0 bases, with 12 bases of the junction left unmatched. CDR1 and CDR2 (germline): SGDLS, YYNGEE. This CDR3 has 17 amino acids. The CDR3 DNA is TGTGCCAGCACCCGTAGGGGGACAGCGACCTCTGGAAACACCATATATTTT. Its translation is CASTRRGTATSGNTIYF.

The V gene is TRBV5-1, the J gene TRBJ2-7, with D possibly matching TRBD1 (7 bases). Trimming removed 4 bases at V and 1 base at J, with 12 bases between. The CDR3 contains 14 residues. From germline, CDR1 is SGHRS and CDR2 YFSETQ. The CDR3 reads CASSTQGGSYEQYF. CDR3 DNA: TGCGCCAGCAGCACCCAGGGGGGATCCTACGAGCAGTACTTC.

The chain is built from TRBV5-1 and TRBJ2-7; possibly TRBD2 for D (6 bases). The CDR3 length is 15 residues. The germline V gene has CDR1 SGHRS and CDR2 YFSETQ. Trimming left V 0 bases short and J 4 bases short, with 14 bases between. This CDR3 reads CASSLASGLVYEQYF. As DNA, the CDR3 is TGCGCCAGCAGCTTGGCCTCGGGACTGGTATACGAGCAGTACTTC.

The V and J genes are TRBV19 and TRBJ2-5; 10 nucleotides agree with TRBD1. Trimming removed 3 bases from V and 5 bases from J; junction bases left unmatched: 9. CDR3 length: 16 amino acids. CDR1 LNHDA and CDR2 SQIVND come from the germline V gene (reference sequence). Here the CDR3 reads CASSILPGQGKETQYF. DNA for the CDR3: TGTGCCAGTAGTATCCTACCGGGACAGGGGAAGGAGACCCAGTACTTC.

This sequence joins TRBV6-5 and TRBJ2-1; D is unresolved. Per the germline V gene, CDR1 is MNHEY and CDR2 is SVGAGI. Trimming pared 2 bases from V and 5 bases from J, leaving 13 bases between. CDR3 length: 15 residues. The CDR3 loop reads CASSYVRVRDNEQFF. CDR3 bases: TGTGCCAGCAGTTACGTCCGCGTTAGAGACAATGAGCAGTTCTTC.

The chain combines TRBV2 with TRBJ2-7, with 8 bases fitting TRBD1. Unmatched junction bases numbered 14, after V lost 2 bases and J lost 2 bases. The germline V gene encodes CDR1 SNHLY and CDR2 FYNNEI. The CDR3 runs 18 residues. The CDR3 spells CASSENLYWGQVAYEQYF. The DNA of the CDR3 is TGTGCCAGCAGTGAAAATCTCTATTGGGGACAGGTTGCCTACGAGCAGTACTTC.

The rearrangement uses TRBV6-1 and TRBJ1-3; unclear D gene. There are 14 residues in the CDR3. CDR1 is MNHNS, CDR2 SASEGT, per germline. V lost 5 bases and J lost 3, with 11 bases in between. In DNA form, the CDR3 reads TGTGCCAGCAGTCCTGGCCCGAATGGAAACACCATATATTTT. This translates into CASSPGPNGNTIYF.

For this clone: The sample contains more than one DNA sequence encoding this CDR3. This sequence joins TRBV6-5 and TRBJ1-2; 9 bases agree with TRBD1. Germline V gene data show CDR1 as MNHEY and CDR2 as SVGAGI. The CDR3 is 14 amino acids. With 0 bases clipped from V and 5 bases from J, the junction kept 1 base outside the gene matches. CDR3 protein: CASSYSTGGYGYTF. For the CDR3, the DNA is TGTGCCAGCAGTTACTCGACAGGGGGATATGGCTACACCTTC.